This T cell receptor (beta chain) comes out of a study of blood T cell repertoires in COVID-19. At the level of the study: There were acute and convalescent COVID-19 samples, and they came from the United States, Italy and Spain. Sources were T cells, B-cell-depleted T cells, or PBMCs; the material itself was cDNA or gDNA.

Authors' processing steps: Estimated nucleated cell counts came from reference gene primer amplification. Produced via immunoSEQ multiplex PCR; TCRdb's table is partial and in-frame only. That table is the source of V, J and clone size, and D and trimming were worked out from the DNA. The data contain approximately 220,000 clones, approximately 84% of them singletons. The CDR3 contains 17 residues. The ends were cut back, 1 base at V and 0 bases at J, with 15 bases in the middle. From germline, CDR1 is MNHNS and CDR2 SASEGT. The receptor was isolated from a woman aged 55-69 years with acute or convalescent COVID-19. V is TRBV6-1 and J is TRBJ1-2; D uncertain. The specimen sequenced was peripheral blood. CDR3 region: CASSEVATISPNYGYTF. The CDR3 region has the DNA TGTGCCAGCAGTGAAGTAGCGACCATTTCCCCTAACTATGGCTACACCTTC.